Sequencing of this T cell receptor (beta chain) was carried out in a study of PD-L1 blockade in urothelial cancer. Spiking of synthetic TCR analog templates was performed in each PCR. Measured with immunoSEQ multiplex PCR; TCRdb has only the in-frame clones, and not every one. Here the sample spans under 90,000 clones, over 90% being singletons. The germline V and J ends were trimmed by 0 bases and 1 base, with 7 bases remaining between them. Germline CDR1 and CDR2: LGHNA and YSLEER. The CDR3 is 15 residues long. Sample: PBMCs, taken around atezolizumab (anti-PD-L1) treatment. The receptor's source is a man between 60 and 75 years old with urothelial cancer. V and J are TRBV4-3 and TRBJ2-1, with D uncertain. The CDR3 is CASSQEATSYNEQFF. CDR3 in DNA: TGCGCCAGCAGCCAAGAAGCAACTTCCTACAATGAGCAGTTCTTC.